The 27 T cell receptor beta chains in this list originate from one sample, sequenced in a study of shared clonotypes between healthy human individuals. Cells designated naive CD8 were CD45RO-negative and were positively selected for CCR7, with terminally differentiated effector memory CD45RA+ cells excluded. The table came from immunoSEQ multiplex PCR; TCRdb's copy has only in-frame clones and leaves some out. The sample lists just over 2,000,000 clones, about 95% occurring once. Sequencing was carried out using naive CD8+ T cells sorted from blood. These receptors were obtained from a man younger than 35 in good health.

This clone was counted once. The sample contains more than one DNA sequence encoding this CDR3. Written as DNA, the CDR3 is TGTGCCAGCAGCTTAGTCTCGGGAGGGGAGACCCAGTACTTC. The encoded protein is CASSLVSGGETQYF. J is TRBJ2-5 and V is TRBV7-9; 8 bases fit TRBD2. Germline V gene data show CDR1 as SEHNR and CDR2 as FQNEAQ (reference sequence). The V gene end was trimmed by 1 base and the J gene end by 5 bases; junction bases not matched to a gene: 3. The CDR3 is made up of 14 amino acids.

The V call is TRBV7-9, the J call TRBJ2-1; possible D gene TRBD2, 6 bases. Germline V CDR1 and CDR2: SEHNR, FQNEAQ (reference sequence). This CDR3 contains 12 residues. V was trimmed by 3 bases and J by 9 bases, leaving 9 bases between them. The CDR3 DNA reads TGTGCCAGCAGCTTCGGGGAGGCTGAGCAGTTCTTC. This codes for CASSFGEAEQFF.

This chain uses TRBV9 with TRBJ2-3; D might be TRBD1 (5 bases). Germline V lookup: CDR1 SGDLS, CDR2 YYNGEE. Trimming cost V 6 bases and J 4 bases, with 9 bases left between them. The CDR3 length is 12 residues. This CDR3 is CASNQGADTQYF. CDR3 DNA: TGTGCCAGCAACCAGGGCGCAGATACGCAGTATTTT.

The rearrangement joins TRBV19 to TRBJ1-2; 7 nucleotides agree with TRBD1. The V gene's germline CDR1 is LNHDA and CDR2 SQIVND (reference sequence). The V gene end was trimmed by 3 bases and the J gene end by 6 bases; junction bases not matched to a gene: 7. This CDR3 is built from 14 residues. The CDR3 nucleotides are TGTGCCAGTAGTATTATACAGGGGACCGATGGCTACACCTTC. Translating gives CASSIIQGTDGYTF.

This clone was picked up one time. CDR3 amino acids: CASSWDRGPRGYTF. Written as DNA, the CDR3 is TGTGCCAGCAGCTGGGACAGGGGGCCGCGGGGCTACACCTTC. The gene calls are TRBV5-4 and TRBJ1-2, with 12 bases matching TRBD1. This CDR3 spans 14 amino acids. Germline assignment: CDR1 SGHNT and CDR2 YYREEE (reference sequence). After removal of 3 bases from V and 8 bases from J, the junction contained 5 bases not matched to a gene.

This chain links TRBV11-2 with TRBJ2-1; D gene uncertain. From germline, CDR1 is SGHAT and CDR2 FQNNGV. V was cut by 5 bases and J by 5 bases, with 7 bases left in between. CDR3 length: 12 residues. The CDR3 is CASSPTHNEQFF. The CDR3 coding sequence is TGTGCCAGCAGCCCCACACACAATGAGCAGTTCTTC.

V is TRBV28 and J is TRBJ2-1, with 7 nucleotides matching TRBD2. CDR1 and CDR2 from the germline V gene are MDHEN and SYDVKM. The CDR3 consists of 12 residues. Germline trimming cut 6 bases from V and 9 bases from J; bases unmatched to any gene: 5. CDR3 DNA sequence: TGTGCCAGCAGCCCCTGGGAGGGTGAGCAGTTCTTC. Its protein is CASSPWEGEQFF. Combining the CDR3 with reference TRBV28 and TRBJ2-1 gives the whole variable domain DVKVTQSSRYLVKRTGEKVFLECVQDMDHENMFWYRQDPGLGLRLIYFSYDVKMKEKGDIPEGYSVSREKKERFSLILESASTNQTSMYLCASSPWEGEQFFGPGTRLTVL.

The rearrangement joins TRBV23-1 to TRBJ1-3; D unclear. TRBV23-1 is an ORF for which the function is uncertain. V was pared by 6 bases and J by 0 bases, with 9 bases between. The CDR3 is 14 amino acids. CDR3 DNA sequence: TGCGCCAGCAGGGGAACCGACTCTGGAAACACCATATATTTT. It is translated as CASRGTDSGNTIYF.

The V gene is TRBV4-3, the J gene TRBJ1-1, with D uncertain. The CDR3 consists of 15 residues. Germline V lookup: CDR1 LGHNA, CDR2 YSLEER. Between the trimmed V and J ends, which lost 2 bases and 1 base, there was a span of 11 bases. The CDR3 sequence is CASSQFEGRNTEAFF. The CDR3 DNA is TGCGCCAGCAGCCAATTTGAGGGAAGGAACACTGAAGCTTTCTTT.

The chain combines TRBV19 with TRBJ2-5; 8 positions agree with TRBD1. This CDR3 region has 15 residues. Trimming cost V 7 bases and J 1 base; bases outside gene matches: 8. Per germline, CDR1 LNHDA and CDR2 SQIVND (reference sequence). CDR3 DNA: TGTGCCAGTAATCTACAGGGGGGACCCCAAGAGACCCAGTACTTC. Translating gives CASNLQGGPQETQYF.

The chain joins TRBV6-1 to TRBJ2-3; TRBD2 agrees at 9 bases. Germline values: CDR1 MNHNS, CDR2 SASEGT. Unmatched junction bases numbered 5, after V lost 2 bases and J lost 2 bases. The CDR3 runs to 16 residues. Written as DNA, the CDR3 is TGTGCCAGCAGTGAATTCAGCGGGGGGACCACAGATACGCAGTATTTT. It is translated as CASSEFSGGTTDTQYF.

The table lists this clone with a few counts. The CDR3 DNA reads as TGCGCCAGCAGTGAAGGCCCGGCCTTCTCGGAAGGGGCCAACGTCCTGACTTTC. This encodes CASSEGPAFSEGANVLTF. The V gene is TRBV10-1, the J gene TRBJ2-6; D is ambiguous. The length of the CDR3 is 18 residues. The V and J ends lost 3 bases and 4 bases respectively, with 19 bases between them. Germline V gives CDR1 WNHNN, CDR2 SYGVQD (reference sequence).

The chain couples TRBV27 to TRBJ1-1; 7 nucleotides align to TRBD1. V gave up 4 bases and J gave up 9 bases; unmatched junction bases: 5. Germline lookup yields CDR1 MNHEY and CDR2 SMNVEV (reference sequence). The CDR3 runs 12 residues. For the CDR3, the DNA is TGTGCCAGCAGTTCGACGACAGGGAAAGCTTTCTTT. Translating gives CASSSTTGKAFF.

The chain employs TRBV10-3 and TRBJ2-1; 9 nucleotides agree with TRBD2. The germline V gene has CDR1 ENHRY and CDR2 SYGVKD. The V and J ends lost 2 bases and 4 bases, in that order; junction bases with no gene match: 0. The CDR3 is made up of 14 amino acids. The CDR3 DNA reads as TGTGCCATCAGTGAGCTAGCGGGGTACAATGAGCAGTTCTTC. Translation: CAISELAGYNEQFF.

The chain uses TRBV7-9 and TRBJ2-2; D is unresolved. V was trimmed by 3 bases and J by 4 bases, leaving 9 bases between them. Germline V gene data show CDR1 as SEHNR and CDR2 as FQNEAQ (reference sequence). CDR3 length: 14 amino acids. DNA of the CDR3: TGTGCCAGCAGCTTTCTCCGAACCACCGGGGAGCTGTTTTTT. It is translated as CASSFLRTTGELFF.

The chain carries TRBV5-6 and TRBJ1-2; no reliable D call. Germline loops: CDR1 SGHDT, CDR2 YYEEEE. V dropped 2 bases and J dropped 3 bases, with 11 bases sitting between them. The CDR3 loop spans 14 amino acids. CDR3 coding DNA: TGTGCCAGCAGCTTCTCTCGCTTAGACTATGGCTACACCTTC. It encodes CASSFSRLDYGYTF.

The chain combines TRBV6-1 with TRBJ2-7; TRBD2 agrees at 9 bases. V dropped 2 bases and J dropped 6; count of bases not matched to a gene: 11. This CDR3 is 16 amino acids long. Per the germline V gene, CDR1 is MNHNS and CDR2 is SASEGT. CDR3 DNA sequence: TGTGCCAGCAGTGAACTCGCGGGGGGGCTTACGGGCGAGCAGTACTTC. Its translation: CASSELAGGLTGEQYF.

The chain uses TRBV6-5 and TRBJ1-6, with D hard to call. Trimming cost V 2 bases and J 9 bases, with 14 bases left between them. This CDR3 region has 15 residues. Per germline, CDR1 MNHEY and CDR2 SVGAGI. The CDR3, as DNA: TGTGCCAGCAGTTACAATCGGCAGCCCTTTTCACCCCTCCACTTT. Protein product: CASSYNRQPFSPLHF.

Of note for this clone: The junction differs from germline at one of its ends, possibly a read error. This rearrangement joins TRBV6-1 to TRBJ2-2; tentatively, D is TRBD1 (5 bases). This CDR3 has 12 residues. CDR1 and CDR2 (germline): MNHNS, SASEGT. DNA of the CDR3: TGTGCCAGCAGTGAGGACACCTGGGAGCTGTTTTTT. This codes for CASSEDTWELFF.

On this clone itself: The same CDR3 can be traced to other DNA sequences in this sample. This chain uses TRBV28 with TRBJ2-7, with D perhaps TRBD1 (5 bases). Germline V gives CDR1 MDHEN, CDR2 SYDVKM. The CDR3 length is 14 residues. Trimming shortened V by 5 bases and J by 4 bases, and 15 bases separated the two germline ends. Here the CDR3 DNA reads TGTGCCAGCAGTATCCAGGGTTCGGCTTACGAGCAGTACTTC. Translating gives CASSIQGSAYEQYF.

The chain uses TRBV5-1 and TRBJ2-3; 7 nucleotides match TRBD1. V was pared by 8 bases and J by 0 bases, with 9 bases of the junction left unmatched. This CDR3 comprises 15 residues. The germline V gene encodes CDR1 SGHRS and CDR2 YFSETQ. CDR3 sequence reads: CASQQGFFSTDTQYF. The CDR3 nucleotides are TGCGCCAGTCAACAGGGGTTTTTTAGCACAGATACGCAGTATTTT.

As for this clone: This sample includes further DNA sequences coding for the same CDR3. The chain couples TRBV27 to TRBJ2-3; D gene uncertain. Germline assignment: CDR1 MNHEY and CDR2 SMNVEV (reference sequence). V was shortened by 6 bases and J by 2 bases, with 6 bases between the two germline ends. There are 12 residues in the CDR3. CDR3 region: CASSPPTDTQYF. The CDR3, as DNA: TGTGCCAGCAGCCCACCCACAGATACGCAGTATTTT.

CDR3: CASSTGGSTSNQPQHF. The CDR3, as DNA: TGTGCCAGCAGTACCGGCGGGTCGACTAGCAATCAGCCCCAGCATTTT. V is TRBV27 and J is TRBJ1-5, with D hard to call. The length of the CDR3 is 16 residues. Per germline, CDR1 MNHEY and CDR2 SMNVEV (reference sequence). The V gene lost 5 bases and the J gene lost 0 bases, with 14 bases spanning the gap.

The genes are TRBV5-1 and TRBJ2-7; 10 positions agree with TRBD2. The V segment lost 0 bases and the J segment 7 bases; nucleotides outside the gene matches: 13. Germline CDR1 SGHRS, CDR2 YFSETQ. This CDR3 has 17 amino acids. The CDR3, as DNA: TGCGCCAGCAGCTTGGACCTAGCGGGAGTATTTTCGGGAGAGCAGTACTTC. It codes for CASSLDLAGVFSGEQYF.

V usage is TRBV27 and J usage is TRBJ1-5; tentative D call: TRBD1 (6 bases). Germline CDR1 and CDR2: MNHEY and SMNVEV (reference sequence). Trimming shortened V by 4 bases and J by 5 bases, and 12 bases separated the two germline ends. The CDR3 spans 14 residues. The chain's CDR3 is CASSWGGLHQPQHF. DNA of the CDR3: TGTGCCAGCAGTTGGGGGGGGCTTCATCAGCCCCAGCATTTT.

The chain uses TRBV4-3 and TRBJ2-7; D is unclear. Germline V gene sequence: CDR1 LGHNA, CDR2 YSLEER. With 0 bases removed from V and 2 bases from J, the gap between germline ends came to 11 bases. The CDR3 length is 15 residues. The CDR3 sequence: CASSQDSVPTYEQYF. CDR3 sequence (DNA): TGCGCCAGCAGCCAAGACAGTGTACCTACCTACGAGCAGTACTTC.

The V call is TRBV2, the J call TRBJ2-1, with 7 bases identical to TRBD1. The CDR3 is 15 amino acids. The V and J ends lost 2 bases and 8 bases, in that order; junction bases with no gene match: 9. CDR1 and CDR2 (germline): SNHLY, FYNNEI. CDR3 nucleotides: TGTGCCAGCAGTGAATCCGCGACAGGGAAGCATGAGCAGTTCTTC. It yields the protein CASSESATGKHEQFF.